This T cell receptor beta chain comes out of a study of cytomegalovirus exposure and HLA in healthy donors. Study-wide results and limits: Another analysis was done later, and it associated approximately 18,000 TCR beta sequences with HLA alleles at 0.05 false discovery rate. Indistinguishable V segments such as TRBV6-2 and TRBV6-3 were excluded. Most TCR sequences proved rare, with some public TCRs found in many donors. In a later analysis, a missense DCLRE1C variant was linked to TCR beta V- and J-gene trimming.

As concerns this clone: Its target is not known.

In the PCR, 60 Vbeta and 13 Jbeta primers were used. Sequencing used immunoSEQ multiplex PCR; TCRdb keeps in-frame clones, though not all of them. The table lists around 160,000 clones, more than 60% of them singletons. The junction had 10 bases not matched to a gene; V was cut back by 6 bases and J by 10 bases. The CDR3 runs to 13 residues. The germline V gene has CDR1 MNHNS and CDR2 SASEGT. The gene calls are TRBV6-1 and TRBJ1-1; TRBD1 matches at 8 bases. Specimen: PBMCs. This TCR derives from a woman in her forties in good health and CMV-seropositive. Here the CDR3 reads CASRETGETLAFF. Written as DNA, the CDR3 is TGTGCCAGCAGAGAGACAGGGGAGACGTTAGCTTTCTTT.